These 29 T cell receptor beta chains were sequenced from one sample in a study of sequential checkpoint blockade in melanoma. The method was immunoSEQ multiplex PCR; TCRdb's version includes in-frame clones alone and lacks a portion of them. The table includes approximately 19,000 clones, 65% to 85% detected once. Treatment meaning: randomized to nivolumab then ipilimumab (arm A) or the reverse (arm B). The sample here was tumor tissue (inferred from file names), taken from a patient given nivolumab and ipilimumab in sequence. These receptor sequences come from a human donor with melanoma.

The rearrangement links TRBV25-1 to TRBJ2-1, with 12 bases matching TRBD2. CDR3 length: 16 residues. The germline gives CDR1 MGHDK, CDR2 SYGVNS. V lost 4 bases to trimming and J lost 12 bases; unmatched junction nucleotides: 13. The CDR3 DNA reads TGTGCCAGCAGTGGGGGTGGGCTAGCGGGAGGGAGGCGGCAGTTCTTC. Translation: CASSGGGLAGGRRQFF.

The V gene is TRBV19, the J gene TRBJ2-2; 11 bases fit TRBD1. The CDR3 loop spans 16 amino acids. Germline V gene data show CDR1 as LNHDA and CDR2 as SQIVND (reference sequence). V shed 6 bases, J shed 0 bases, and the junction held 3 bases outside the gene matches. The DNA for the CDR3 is TGTGCCAGTAGCCGGGGACAGGGGGCGAACACCGGGGAGCTGTTTTTT. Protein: CASSRGQGANTGELFF.

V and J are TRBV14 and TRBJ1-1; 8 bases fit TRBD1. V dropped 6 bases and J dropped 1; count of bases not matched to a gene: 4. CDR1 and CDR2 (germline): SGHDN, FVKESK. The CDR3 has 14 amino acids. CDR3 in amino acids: CASRRQGSNTEAFF. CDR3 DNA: TGTGCCAGCAGGCGACAGGGGTCGAACACTGAAGCTTTCTTT.

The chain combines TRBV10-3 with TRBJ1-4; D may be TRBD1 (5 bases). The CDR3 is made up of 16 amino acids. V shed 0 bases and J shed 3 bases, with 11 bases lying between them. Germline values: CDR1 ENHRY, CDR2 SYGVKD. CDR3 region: CAISESIGGSNEKLFF. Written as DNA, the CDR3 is TGTGCCATCAGTGAGTCGATTGGGGGTTCTAATGAAAAACTGTTTTTT.

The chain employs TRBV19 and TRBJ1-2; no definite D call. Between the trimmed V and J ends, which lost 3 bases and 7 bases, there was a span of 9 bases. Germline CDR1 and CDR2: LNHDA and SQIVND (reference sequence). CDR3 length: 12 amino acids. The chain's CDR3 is CASSIQELGYTF. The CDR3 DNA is TGTGCCAGTAGTATTCAGGAGCTTGGCTACACCTTC.

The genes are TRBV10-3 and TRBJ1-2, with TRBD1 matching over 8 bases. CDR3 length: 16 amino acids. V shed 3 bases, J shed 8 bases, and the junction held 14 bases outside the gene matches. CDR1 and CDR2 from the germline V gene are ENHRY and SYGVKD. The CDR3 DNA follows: TGTGCCATCAGTGACCAGGGGGCGGGGGTCCTATCGGGCTACACCTTC. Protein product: CAISDQGAGVLSGYTF.

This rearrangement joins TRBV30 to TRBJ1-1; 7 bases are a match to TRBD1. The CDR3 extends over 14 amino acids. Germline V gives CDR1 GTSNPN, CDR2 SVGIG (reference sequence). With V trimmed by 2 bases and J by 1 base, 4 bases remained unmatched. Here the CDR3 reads CAWSLGTENTEAFF. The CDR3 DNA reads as TGTGCCTGGAGTCTGGGGACAGAGAACACTGAAGCTTTCTTT. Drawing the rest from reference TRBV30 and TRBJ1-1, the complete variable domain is SQTIHQWPATLVQPVGSPLSLECTVEGTSNPNLYWYRQAAGRGLQLLFYSVGIGQISSEVPQNLSASRPQDRQFILSSKKLLLSDSGFYLCAWSLGTENTEAFFGQGTRLTVV.

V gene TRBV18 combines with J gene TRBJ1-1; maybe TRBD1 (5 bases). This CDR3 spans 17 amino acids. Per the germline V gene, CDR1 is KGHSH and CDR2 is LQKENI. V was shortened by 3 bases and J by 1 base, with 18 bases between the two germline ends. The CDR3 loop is CASSPQGIPGGNTEAFF. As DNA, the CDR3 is TGTGCCAGCTCACCCCAGGGAATACCCGGCGGGAACACTGAAGCTTTCTTT.

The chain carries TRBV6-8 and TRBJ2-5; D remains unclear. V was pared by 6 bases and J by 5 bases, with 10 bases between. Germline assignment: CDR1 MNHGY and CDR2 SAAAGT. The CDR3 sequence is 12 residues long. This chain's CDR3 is CASRLGLETQYF. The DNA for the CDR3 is TGTGCCAGCAGGCTAGGCCTGGAGACCCAGTACTTC.

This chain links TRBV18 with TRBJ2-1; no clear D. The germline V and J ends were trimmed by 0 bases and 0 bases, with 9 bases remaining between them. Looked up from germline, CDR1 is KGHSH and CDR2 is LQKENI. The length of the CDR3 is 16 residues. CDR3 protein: CASSPPSRSSYNEQFF. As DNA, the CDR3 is TGTGCCAGCTCACCACCTAGTAGAAGCTCCTACAATGAGCAGTTCTTC.

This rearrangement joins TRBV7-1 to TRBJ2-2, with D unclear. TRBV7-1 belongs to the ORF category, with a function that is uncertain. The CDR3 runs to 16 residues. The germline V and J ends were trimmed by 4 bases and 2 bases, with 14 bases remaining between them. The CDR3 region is CASSLEGQVNTGELFF. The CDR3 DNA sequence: TGTGCCAGCAGCTTAGAAGGCCAGGTTAACACCGGGGAGCTGTTTTTT.

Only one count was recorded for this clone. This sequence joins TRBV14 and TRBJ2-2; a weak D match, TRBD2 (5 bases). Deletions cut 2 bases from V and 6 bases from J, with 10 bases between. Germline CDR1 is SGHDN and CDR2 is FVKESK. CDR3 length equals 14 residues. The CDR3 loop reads CASSQLLGPGELFF. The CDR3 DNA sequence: TGTGCCAGCAGCCAACTACTAGGCCCCGGGGAGCTGTTTTTT. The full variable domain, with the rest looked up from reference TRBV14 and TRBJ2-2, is EAGVTQFPSHSVIEKGQTVTLRCDPISGHDNLYWYRRVMGKEIKFLLHFVKESKQDESGMPNNRFLAERTGGTYSTLKVQPAELEDSGVYFCASSQLLGPGELFFGEGSRLTVL.

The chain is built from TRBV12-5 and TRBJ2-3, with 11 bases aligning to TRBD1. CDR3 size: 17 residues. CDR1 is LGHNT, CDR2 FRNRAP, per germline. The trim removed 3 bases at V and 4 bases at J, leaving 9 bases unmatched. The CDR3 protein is CASGFTLPGQGADTQYF. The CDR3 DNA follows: TGTGCTAGTGGTTTCACCCTCCCGGGACAGGGGGCAGATACGCAGTATTTT.

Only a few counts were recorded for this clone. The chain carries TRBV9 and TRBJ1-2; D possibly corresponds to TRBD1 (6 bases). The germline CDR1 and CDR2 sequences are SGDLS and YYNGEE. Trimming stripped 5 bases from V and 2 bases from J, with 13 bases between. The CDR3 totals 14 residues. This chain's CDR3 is CASRGQTLNYGYTF. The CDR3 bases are TGTGCCAGCAGAGGACAGACTTTGAACTATGGCTACACCTTC.

The CDR3 DNA follows: TGTGCCAGCAGTTTGTTTGGTAACACCATATATTTT. Translated: CASSLFGNTIYF. The J gene is TRBJ1-3, the V gene TRBV9; D not certain. Germline values: CDR1 SGDLS, CDR2 YYNGEE. CDR3 length equals 12 residues. V lost 5 bases to trimming and J lost 7 bases, with 10 bases between them.

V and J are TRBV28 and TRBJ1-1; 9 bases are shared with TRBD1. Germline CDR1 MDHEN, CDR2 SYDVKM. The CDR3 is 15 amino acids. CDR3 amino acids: CAVQGADALNTEAFF. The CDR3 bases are TGTGCTGTACAGGGGGCGGATGCCTTGAACACTGAAGCTTTCTTT.

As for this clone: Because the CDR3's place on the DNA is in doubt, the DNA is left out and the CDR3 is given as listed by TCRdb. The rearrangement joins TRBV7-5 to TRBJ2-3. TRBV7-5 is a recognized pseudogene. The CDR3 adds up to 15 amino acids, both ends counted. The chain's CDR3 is CASSLVGRGADTQYF.

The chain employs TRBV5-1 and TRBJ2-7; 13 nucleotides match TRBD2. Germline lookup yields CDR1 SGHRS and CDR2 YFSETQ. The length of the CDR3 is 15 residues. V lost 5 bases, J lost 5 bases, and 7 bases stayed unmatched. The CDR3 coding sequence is TGCGCCAGCAGTTCCCTCGGACTAGCGGGAGACGAGCAGTACTTC. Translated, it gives CASSSLGLAGDEQYF.

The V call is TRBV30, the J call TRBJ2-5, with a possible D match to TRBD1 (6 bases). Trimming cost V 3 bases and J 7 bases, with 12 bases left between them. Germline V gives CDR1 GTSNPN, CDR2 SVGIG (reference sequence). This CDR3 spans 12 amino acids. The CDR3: CAWRTQGRTQYF. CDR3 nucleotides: TGTGCCTGGAGGACCCAGGGGAGGACCCAGTACTTC.

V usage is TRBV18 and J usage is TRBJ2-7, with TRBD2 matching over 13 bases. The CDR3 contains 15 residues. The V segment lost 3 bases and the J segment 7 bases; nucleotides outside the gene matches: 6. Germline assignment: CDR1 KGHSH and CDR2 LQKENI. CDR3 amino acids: CASSPGTSGALEQYF. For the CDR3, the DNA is TGTGCCAGCTCACCCGGGACTAGCGGGGCGCTTGAGCAGTACTTC.

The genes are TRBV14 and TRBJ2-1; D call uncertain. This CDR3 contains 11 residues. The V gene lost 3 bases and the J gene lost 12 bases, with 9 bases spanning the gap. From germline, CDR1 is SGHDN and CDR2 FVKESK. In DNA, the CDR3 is TGTGCCAGCAGCCAGGGCCCGCTGCAGTTCTTC. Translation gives CASSQGPLQFF.

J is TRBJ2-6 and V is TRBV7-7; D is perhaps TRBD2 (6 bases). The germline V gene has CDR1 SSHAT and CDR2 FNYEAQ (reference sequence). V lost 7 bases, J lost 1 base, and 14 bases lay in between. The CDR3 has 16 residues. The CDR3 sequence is CASTRLAGSGANVLTF. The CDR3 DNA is TGTGCCAGCACTCGTCTCGCGGGGTCTGGGGCCAACGTCCTGACTTTC.

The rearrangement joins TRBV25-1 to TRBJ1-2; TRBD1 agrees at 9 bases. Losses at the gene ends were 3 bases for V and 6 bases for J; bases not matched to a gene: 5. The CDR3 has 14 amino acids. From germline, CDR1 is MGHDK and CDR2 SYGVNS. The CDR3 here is CASSEPDRGNGYTF. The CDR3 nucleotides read TGTGCCAGCAGTGAGCCGGACAGGGGAAATGGCTACACCTTC.

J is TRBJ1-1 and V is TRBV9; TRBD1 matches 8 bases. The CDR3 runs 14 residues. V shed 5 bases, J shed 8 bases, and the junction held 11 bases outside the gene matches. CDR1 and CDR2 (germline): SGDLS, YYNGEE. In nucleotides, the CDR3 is TGTGCCAGCAGTGCCTCCAGGGGGCAAAGCGAAGCTTTCTTT. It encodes CASSASRGQSEAFF. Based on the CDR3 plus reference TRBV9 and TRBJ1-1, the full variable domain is DSGVTQTPKHLITATGQRVTLRCSPRSGDLSVYWYQQSLDQGLQFLIQYYNGEERAKGNILERFSAQQFPDLHSELNLSSLELGDSALYFCASSASRGQSEAFFGQGTRLTVV.

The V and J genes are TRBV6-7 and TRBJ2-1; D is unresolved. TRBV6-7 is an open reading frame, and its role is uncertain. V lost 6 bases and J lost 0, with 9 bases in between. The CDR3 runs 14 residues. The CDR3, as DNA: TGTGCCAGCAGGGACGGATTCTCCTACAATGAGCAGTTCTTC. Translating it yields CASRDGFSYNEQFF.

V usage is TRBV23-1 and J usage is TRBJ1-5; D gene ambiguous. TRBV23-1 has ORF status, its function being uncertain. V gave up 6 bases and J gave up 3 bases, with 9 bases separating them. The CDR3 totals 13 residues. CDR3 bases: TGCGCCAGCAGCCAAGCTCCCAATCAGCCCCAGCATTTT. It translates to CASSQAPNQPQHF.

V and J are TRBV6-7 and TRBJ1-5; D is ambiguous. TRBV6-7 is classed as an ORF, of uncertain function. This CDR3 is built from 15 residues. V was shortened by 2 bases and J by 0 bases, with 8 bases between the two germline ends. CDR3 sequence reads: CASSYGFYSNQPQHF. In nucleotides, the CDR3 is TGTGCCAGCAGTTACGGATTTTATAGCAATCAGCCCCAGCATTTT.

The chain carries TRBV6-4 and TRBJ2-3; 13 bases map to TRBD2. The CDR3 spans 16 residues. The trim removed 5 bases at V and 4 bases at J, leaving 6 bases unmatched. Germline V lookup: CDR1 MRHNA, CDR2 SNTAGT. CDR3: CASSSRLAGGPDTQYF. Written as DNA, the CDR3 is TGTGCCAGCAGTTCCCGACTAGCGGGGGGTCCAGATACGCAGTATTTT.

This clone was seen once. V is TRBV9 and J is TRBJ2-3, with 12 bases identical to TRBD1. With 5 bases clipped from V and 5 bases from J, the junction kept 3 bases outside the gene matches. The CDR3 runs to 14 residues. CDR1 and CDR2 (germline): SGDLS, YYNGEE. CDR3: CASSRDRGRDTQYF. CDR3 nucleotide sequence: TGTGCCAGCAGTCGGGACAGGGGGCGAGATACGCAGTATTTT.